This passage covers 22 T cell receptor beta chains from one sample sequenced in a study of blood T cell repertoires in COVID-19. TCRdb's copy holds only in-frame clones and misses some; the assay was immunoSEQ multiplex PCR. Of about 200,000 clones in the sample, around 90% were seen once. Sequenced: peripheral blood. These receptor sequences come from a man aged 30 to 39 with acute or convalescent COVID-19.

The J gene is TRBJ2-1, the V gene TRBV28; 8 bases fit TRBD1. V dropped 2 bases and J dropped 4; count of bases not matched to a gene: 10. The CDR3 extends over 17 amino acids. Per the germline V gene, CDR1 is MDHEN and CDR2 is SYDVKM. The CDR3 sequence is CASSLRVAHRGYNEQFF. For the CDR3, the DNA is TGTGCCAGCAGTTTACGTGTTGCACACAGGGGGTACAATGAGCAGTTCTTC.

This clone was found many times. V usage is TRBV4-1 and J usage is TRBJ1-1, with 9 positions matching TRBD1. Germline trimming cut 4 bases from V and 0 bases from J; bases unmatched to any gene: 6. The germline V gene encodes CDR1 MGHRA and CDR2 YSYEKL. The CDR3 is made up of 16 amino acids. DNA of the CDR3: TGCGCCAGCAGCCCGGGACAGGGAATTATGAACACTGAAGCTTTCTTT. Residues: CASSPGQGIMNTEAFF.

Here the CDR3 reads CASSRNTPLGGTDTQYF. Here the CDR3 DNA reads TGTGCCAGCAGCCGGAATACTCCTCTCGGGGGCACAGATACGCAGTATTTT. V is TRBV7-8 and J is TRBJ2-3, with a possible D match to TRBD2 (5 bases). Germline CDR1 SGHVS, CDR2 FQNEAQ. Trimming pared 5 bases from V and 1 base from J, leaving 19 bases between. CDR3 length: 17 residues.

This clone was detected once. J is TRBJ2-5 and V is TRBV27; tentatively, D is TRBD2 (6 bases). Germline CDR1 reads MNHEY; CDR2 reads SMNVEV (reference sequence). V dropped 6 bases and J dropped 2 bases, with 10 bases sitting between them. This CDR3 is 13 amino acids long. The CDR3 DNA is TGTGCCAGCAGACGTAGCGGACAAGAGACCCAGTACTTC. It yields the protein CASRRSGQETQYF.

Only one count was recorded for this clone. The chain couples TRBV5-1 to TRBJ1-1, with a possible D match to TRBD1 (6 bases). Deletions cut 1 base from V and 5 bases from J, with 15 bases between. The CDR3 loop spans 15 amino acids. The V gene's germline CDR1 is SGHRS and CDR2 YFSETQ. The CDR3, as DNA: TGCGCCAGCAGCTTGATCTCGAGACAGGAGACTGAAGCTTTCTTT. Amino acids: CASSLISRQETEAFF.

The chain is built from TRBV5-8 and TRBJ1-5, with D possibly being TRBD1 (5 bases). V lost 0 bases and J 5 bases, leaving 15 bases between the germline ends. Germline V gene sequence: CDR1 SGHTS, CDR2 YDEGEE. CDR3 length: 16 amino acids. The CDR3 protein is CASSLDRVAGYQPQHF. As DNA, the CDR3 is TGTGCCAGCAGCTTGGACCGGGTGGCAGGGTATCAGCCCCAGCATTTT.

In nucleotides, the CDR3 is TGTGCCTGGAGGGAGGGTGACTATGGCTACACCTTC. Encoded protein: CAWREGDYGYTF. The genes are TRBV30 and TRBJ1-2; D not certain. The CDR3 runs to 12 residues. Germline V lookup: CDR1 GTSNPN, CDR2 SVGIG (reference sequence). V was trimmed by 3 bases and J by 3 bases, leaving 8 bases between them.

This sequence joins TRBV9 and TRBJ2-3, with D possibly being TRBD2 (6 bases). The CDR3 extends over 17 amino acids. V lost 0 bases to trimming and J lost 0 bases, with 14 bases between them. Germline V gene lookup returns CDR1 SGDLS and CDR2 YYNGEE. CDR3 residues: CASSVGWSGPSTDTQYF. The CDR3 DNA reads as TGTGCCAGCAGCGTAGGTTGGAGCGGGCCAAGCACAGATACGCAGTATTTT.

This clone was observed a handful of times. The rearrangement uses TRBV29-1 and TRBJ1-6; D not resolved. Trimming removed 6 bases at V and 5 bases at J, with 8 bases between. Germline V lookup: CDR1 SQVTM, CDR2 ANQGSEA. CDR3 size: 12 residues. The CDR3 loop reads CSVRVDNSPLHF. DNA of the CDR3: TGCAGCGTCCGGGTCGATAATTCACCCCTCCACTTT.

The rearrangement uses TRBV6-5 and TRBJ2-3, with D perhaps TRBD1 (5 bases). Germline V lookup: CDR1 MNHEY, CDR2 SVGAGI. The CDR3 has 15 amino acids. Between the trimmed V and J ends, which lost 7 bases and 6 bases, there was a span of 20 bases. The DNA of the CDR3 is TGTGCCAGCACCGTACGGGCAGGGTACTCCGATACGCAGTATTTT. Its protein is CASTVRAGYSDTQYF.

The gene calls are TRBV18 and TRBJ2-7; the D gene is possibly TRBD2 (6 bases). Per the germline V gene, CDR1 is KGHSH and CDR2 is LQKENI. V was trimmed by 6 bases and J by 7 bases, leaving 19 bases between them. This CDR3 spans 14 amino acids. In nucleotides, the CDR3 is TGTGCCAGCTCGCCCACGGGCGGGGCGGGGGAGCAGTACTTC. As protein: CASSPTGGAGEQYF. Variable domain in full (rest from reference TRBV18 and TRBJ2-7): NAGVMQNPRHLVRRRGQEARLRCSPMKGHSHVYWYRQLPEEGLKFMVYLQKENIIDESGMPKERFSAEFPKEGPSILRIQQVVRGDSAAYFCASSPTGGAGEQYFGPGTRLTVT.

V gene TRBV15 combines with J gene TRBJ1-4; D not certain. The CDR3 has 15 residues. Germline CDR1 reads LNHNV; CDR2 reads YYDKDF (reference sequence). With 5 bases removed from V and 14 bases from J, the gap between germline ends came to 24 bases. CDR3 sequence: CATSPQEGELRVLFF. The CDR3, as DNA: TGTGCCACCAGCCCCCAGGAGGGAGAACTCAGAGTTCTGTTTTTT.

This chain links TRBV30 with TRBJ1-6, with 7 bases matching TRBD1. Trimming cost V 0 bases and J 2 bases; bases outside gene matches: 10. CDR3 length: 18 residues. CDR1 is GTSNPN, CDR2 SVGIG, per germline (reference sequence). CDR3 amino acids: CAWSVRVVRGTYNSPLHF. As DNA, the CDR3 is TGTGCCTGGAGTGTACGCGTGGTCAGGGGGACCTATAATTCACCCCTCCACTTT.

The chain uses TRBV3-1 (or the pseudogene TRBV3-2) and TRBJ1-1; TRBD1 matches at 9 bases. The germline gives CDR1 LGHDT, CDR2 YNNKEL (reference sequence). The CDR3 runs 12 residues. Trimming at V came to 4 bases and at J to 11 bases, leaving 5 bases not matched to a gene. The CDR3 region is CASSPGTGKAFF. The CDR3, as DNA: TGTGCCAGCAGCCCCGGGACAGGGAAGGCTTTCTTT.

Remarks on this clone: Sequence at one end of the junction differs from germline and may be a read error. The chain is built from TRBV15 and TRBJ1-1; 7 bases line up with TRBD1. Germline V gene sequence: CDR1 LNHNV, CDR2 YYDKDF (reference sequence). This CDR3 region has 15 residues. Here the CDR3 reads CATTRLAGGNTEAFF. The DNA for the CDR3 is TGTGCCACCACCAGATTGGCAGGGGGGAACACTGAAGCTTTCTTT.

This chain joins TRBV6-5 and TRBJ2-1, with 10 nucleotides matching TRBD1. Germline V lookup: CDR1 MNHEY, CDR2 SVGAGI. J lost 2 bases, V lost 6 bases, and 4 bases had no gene match. The CDR3 contains 15 residues. DNA for the CDR3: TGTGCCAGCAGCGTGACAGGGGGCGCCTACAATGAGCAGTTCTTC. This translates into CASSVTGGAYNEQFF.

This rearrangement joins TRBV7-9 to TRBJ2-7, with unresolved D. The V end lost 5 bases, the J end lost 4 bases, and 9 bases lay between the germline ends. CDR3 size: 12 residues. The germline CDR1 and CDR2 sequences are SEHNR and FQNEAQ (reference sequence). This CDR3 reads CASSPGRYEQYF. The CDR3 DNA reads as TGTGCCAGCAGCCCCGGTCGGTACGAGCAGTACTTC.

The chain has TRBV30 and TRBJ2-1; TRBD1 matches at 7 bases. Germline CDR1 is GTSNPN and CDR2 is SVGIG (reference sequence). V lost 4 bases to trimming and J lost 7 bases; unmatched junction nucleotides: 10. This CDR3 comprises 14 residues. The CDR3 DNA follows: TGTGCCTGGACGTCCGGGACAGTAAGAAATGAGCAGTTCTTC. Protein: CAWTSGTVRNEQFF.

The V call is TRBV5-4, the J call TRBJ2-7, with D tentatively TRBD1 (6 bases). Germline CDR1 reads SGHNT; CDR2 reads YYREEE (reference sequence). Trimming pared 0 bases from V and 2 bases from J, leaving 12 bases between. The length of the CDR3 is 15 residues. CDR3 DNA: TGTGCCAGCAGCTTGGGAGCAGGGACAACCTACGAGCAGTACTTC. Translation gives CASSLGAGTTYEQYF.

The V call is TRBV5-8, the J call TRBJ1-2, with 8 bases lining up with TRBD1. The CDR3 has 13 residues. Germline V CDR1 and CDR2: SGHTS, YDEGEE. J was trimmed by 3 bases and V by 3 bases; bases with no gene match: 1. The CDR3 spells CASSWGQDYGYTF. The CDR3 nucleotides read TGTGCCAGCAGCTGGGGACAGGACTATGGCTACACCTTC.

V usage is TRBV28 and J usage is TRBJ2-7; TRBD2 matches at 7 bases. CDR1 MDHEN and CDR2 SYDVKM come from the germline V gene. The CDR3 consists of 17 residues. The J segment lost 3 bases and the V segment lost 8 bases, leaving 19 bases of the junction unmatched. The CDR3 is CASGYREARAMYYEQYF. The DNA for the CDR3 is TGTGCCAGCGGGTATCGGGAGGCCCGGGCTATGTACTACGAGCAGTACTTC.

The CDR3 is CASSPRGTAASTNEKLFF. The CDR3 region has the DNA TGTGCCAGCTCCCCCAGGGGGACGGCGGCCTCAACTAATGAAAAACTGTTTTTT. This chain links TRBV18 with TRBJ1-4; 7 bases map to TRBD1. Germline lookup yields CDR1 KGHSH and CDR2 LQKENI. The CDR3 contains 18 residues. J lost 0 bases, V lost 6 bases, and 13 bases had no gene match.